The next 30 T cell receptor beta chains were all read from a single sample in a study of cytomegalovirus exposure and HLA in healthy donors. 60 Vbeta and 13 Jbeta primers were used in PCR. The assay was immunoSEQ multiplex PCR, and TCRdb's table has in-frame clones only and misses some. The data show around 140,000 clones, roughly 70% seen once. Sequenced: PBMCs. The origin of the receptors is a woman in her fifties or sixties in good health and CMV-seropositive.

The V call is TRBV5-1, the J call TRBJ2-1; perhaps TRBD1 as D (6 bases). Per the germline V gene, CDR1 is SGHRS and CDR2 is YFSETQ. With 3 bases removed from V and 14 bases from J, the gap between germline ends came to 18 bases. This CDR3 region has 13 residues. CDR3 nucleotide sequence: TGCGCCAGCAGCTCAGGGATGGACAGAGAGGAGTTCTTC. As protein: CASSSGMDREEFF.

This chain joins TRBV28 and TRBJ1-1, with D unresolved. CDR3 length: 12 residues. Trimming removed 5 bases from V and 6 bases from J, with 10 bases in between. Germline V lookup: CDR1 MDHEN, CDR2 SYDVKM. This chain's CDR3 is CASSPPGPEAFF. DNA of the CDR3: TGTGCCAGCAGTCCACCGGGTCCTGAAGCTTTCTTT. Together with reference TRBV28 and TRBJ1-1, the CDR3 gives the full variable domain: DVKVTQSSRYLVKRTGEKVFLECVQDMDHENMFWYRQDPGLGLRLIYFSYDVKMKEKGDIPEGYSVSREKKERFSLILESASTNQTSMYLCASSPPGPEAFFGQGTRLTVV.

Only a few counts were recorded for this clone. This chain uses TRBV6-1 with TRBJ1-5; no clear D. CDR1 is MNHNS and CDR2 is SASEGT in the germline V gene. The CDR3 contains 13 residues. Trimming pared 2 bases from V and 7 bases from J, leaving 9 bases between. This CDR3 is CASSELVEQPQHF. In DNA form, the CDR3 reads TGTGCCAGCAGTGAACTAGTGGAGCAGCCCCAGCATTTT.

The J gene is TRBJ1-1, the V gene TRBV29-1; D not resolved. Germline lookup yields CDR1 SQVTM and CDR2 ANQGSEA. With 3 bases removed from V and 1 base from J, the gap between germline ends came to 6 bases. The CDR3 contains 12 residues. The CDR3 sequence is CSVDFGNTEAFF. CDR3 coding DNA: TGCAGCGTTGATTTCGGGAACACTGAAGCTTTCTTT. The full variable domain, its missing parts supplied by reference TRBV29-1 and TRBJ1-1, is SAVISQKPSRDICQRGTSLTIQCQVDSQVTMMFWYRQQPGQSLTLIATANQGSEATYESGFVIDKFPISRPNLTFSTLTVSNMSPEDSSIYLCSVDFGNTEAFFGQGTRLTVV.

In its sample, this clone was seen a few times. The chain combines TRBV5-6 with TRBJ1-2, with no clear D. V was shortened by 7 bases and J by 2 bases, with 12 bases between the two germline ends. This CDR3 region has 13 residues. Germline values: CDR1 SGHDT, CDR2 YYEEEE. CDR3 region: CASALQANYGYTF. CDR3 bases: TGTGCCAGCGCCCTGCAGGCCAACTATGGCTACACCTTC.

The chain links TRBV5-1 to TRBJ2-2, with unresolved D. The CDR3 has 12 amino acids. CDR1 is SGHRS, CDR2 YFSETQ, per germline. With 5 bases removed from V and 8 bases from J, the gap between germline ends came to 10 bases. CDR3 nucleotides: TGCGCCAGCAGTATGGAGTCAGGGGAGCTGTTTTTT. It specifies CASSMESGELFF.

This chain links TRBV5-1 with TRBJ2-3; 8 bases map to TRBD2. The CDR3 extends over 15 amino acids. Germline V gene lookup returns CDR1 SGHRS and CDR2 YFSETQ. V was clipped by 4 bases and J by 5 bases; unmatched bases: 9. CDR3 DNA: TGCGCCAGCAGCCGGAGCGGGAGTAGCGGAGATACGCAGTATTTT. Amino acids: CASSRSGSSGDTQYF. The variable domain in full, completed from reference TRBV5-1 and TRBJ2-3, reads KAGVTQTPRYLIKTRGQQVTLSCSPISGHRSVSWYQQTPGQGLQFLFEYFSETQRNKGNFPGRFSGRQFSNSRSEMNVSTLELGDSALYLCASSRSGSSGDTQYFGPGTRLTVL.

This clone was detected once. The chain carries TRBV6-1 and TRBJ2-5; D is ambiguous. This CDR3 spans 13 amino acids. The germline gives CDR1 MNHNS, CDR2 SASEGT. The germline V and J ends were trimmed by 3 bases and 4 bases, with 9 bases remaining between them. The CDR3 spells CASSDRAPETQYF. The CDR3 DNA reads as TGTGCCAGCAGTGACCGCGCGCCAGAGACCCAGTACTTC.

The J gene is TRBJ2-2, the V gene TRBV2, with 9 bases matching TRBD2. The junction had 4 bases not matched to a gene; V was cut back by 6 bases and J by 2 bases. The germline V gene encodes CDR1 SNHLY and CDR2 FYNNEI. The CDR3 length is 15 residues. CDR3 bases: TGTGCCAGCAGCGCGACTAGCGGCAACACCGGGGAGCTGTTTTTT. The encoded protein is CASSATSGNTGELFF.

V gene TRBV5-1 combines with J gene TRBJ1-2; 7 bases fit TRBD1. Unmatched junction bases numbered 5, after V lost 4 bases and J lost 8 bases. Germline CDR1 reads SGHRS; CDR2 reads YFSETQ. This CDR3 has 12 amino acids. CDR3 protein: CASSNDREGYTF. Here the CDR3 DNA reads TGCGCCAGCAGCAACGACAGGGAAGGCTACACCTTC.

With respect to this clone: The junction shows a germline mismatch at one end, possibly a read error. The chain couples TRBV19 to TRBJ2-7, with 9 bases matching TRBD2. Germline CDR1 is LNHDA and CDR2 is SQIVND (reference sequence). The CDR3 sequence is 13 residues long. For the CDR3, the DNA is TGTGCCAGTAGCGCCGTAGCGGGAGAATCATGGAACTTC. It yields the protein CASSAVAGESWNF.

This chain uses TRBV28 with TRBJ1-1; D remains unclear. From germline, CDR1 is MDHEN and CDR2 SYDVKM. The V end lost 5 bases, the J end lost 7 bases, and 11 bases lay between the germline ends. This CDR3 has 12 residues. The CDR3 is CASSLNTGEAFF. CDR3 bases: TGTGCCAGCAGTCTAAACACGGGTGAAGCTTTCTTT.

The V call is TRBV18, the J call TRBJ1-4, with TRBD1 matching over 10 bases. With 1 base clipped from V and 8 bases from J, the junction kept 10 bases outside the gene matches. The CDR3 is made up of 17 amino acids. Germline CDR1 is KGHSH and CDR2 is LQKENI. DNA for the CDR3: TGTGCCAGCTCACCACTAAGATCCGGGACAGGGGAAGAAAAACTGTTTTTT. The encoded protein is CASSPLRSGTGEEKLFF.

The chain carries TRBV5-6 and TRBJ2-7, with TRBD2 matching 9 bases. CDR3 length: 15 residues. Trimming cost V 4 bases and J 0 bases; bases outside gene matches: 5. Germline CDR1 is SGHDT and CDR2 is YYEEEE. The CDR3 loop is CASSNSGSRSYEQYF. The CDR3 nucleotides are TGTGCCAGCAGCAATAGCGGGAGCCGCTCCTACGAGCAGTACTTC.

The CDR3 is CASSEGLAARFDTQYF. The CDR3, as DNA: TGTGCCAGCAGTGAGGGACTAGCGGCACGATTCGATACGCAGTATTTT. The V gene is TRBV25-1, the J gene TRBJ2-3, with 11 positions matching TRBD2. The germline CDR1 and CDR2 sequences are MGHDK and SYGVNS. The CDR3 spans 16 residues. V gave up 3 bases and J gave up 6 bases; unmatched junction bases: 8.

This clone occurred a few times. The chain uses TRBV29-1 and TRBJ2-1; TRBD2 matches 7 bases. Per the germline V gene, CDR1 is SQVTM and CDR2 is ANQGSEA. This CDR3 has 14 residues. The V gene end was trimmed by 7 bases and the J gene end by 3 bases; junction bases not matched to a gene: 9. The CDR3: CSGTGTTHYNEQFF. The CDR3 nucleotides are TGCAGCGGCACCGGGACTACCCACTACAATGAGCAGTTCTTC.

J is TRBJ2-7 and V is TRBV7-2, with D possibly being TRBD2 (5 bases). The germline V gene has CDR1 SGHTA and CDR2 FQGNSA. The CDR3 is 15 amino acids. The V gene lost 5 bases and the J gene lost 0 bases, with 14 bases spanning the gap. The CDR3 coding sequence is TGTGCCAGCAGCCCGCGGACTGTGGGCTCCTACGAGCAGTACTTC. Amino acid sequence: CASSPRTVGSYEQYF.

This chain connects TRBV4-2 to TRBJ2-7; tentative D call: TRBD1 (5 bases). Germline CDR1 is LGHNA and CDR2 is YNFKEQ. The CDR3 sequence is 14 residues long. Trimming left V 4 bases short and J 4 bases short, with 14 bases between. CDR3 loop: CASSPNPQGYEQYF. The DNA of the CDR3 is TGTGCCAGCAGCCCCAACCCCCAGGGATACGAGCAGTACTTC.

The chain uses TRBV28 and TRBJ2-7; 13 bases agree with TRBD2. The CDR3 length is 15 residues. V trimming: 3 bases; J trimming: 3 bases; junction bases outside the gene matches: 2. CDR1 is MDHEN and CDR2 is SYDVKM in the germline V gene. The CDR3 is CASSFRTSGGYEQYF. DNA of the CDR3: TGTGCCAGCAGTTTCAGGACTAGCGGGGGCTACGAGCAGTACTTC.

The chain joins TRBV2 to TRBJ2-7; 7 nucleotides line up with TRBD1. CDR1 is SNHLY and CDR2 is FYNNEI in the germline V gene. CDR3 length: 13 amino acids. V lost 10 bases, J lost 6 bases, and 12 bases stayed unmatched. The CDR3 coding sequence is TGTGCCACCGCCAGGGGACAGCTCCCCGAGCAGTACTTC. The encoded protein is CATARGQLPEQYF.

V usage is TRBV6-1 and J usage is TRBJ1-3, with TRBD1 as a possible D gene (5 bases). V lost 2 bases and J lost 5, with 10 bases in between. In germline, CDR1 is MNHNS, CDR2 SASEGT. This CDR3 contains 14 residues. The CDR3 nucleotides read TGTGCCAGCAGTGAATGGTCAGGGAGAAACACCATATATTTT. Its translation is CASSEWSGRNTIYF.

The chain carries TRBV28 and TRBJ1-5, with TRBD1 as a possible D gene (6 bases). From germline, CDR1 is MDHEN and CDR2 SYDVKM. V lost 3 bases and J lost 1, with 13 bases in between. The CDR3 covers 16 residues. Here the CDR3 reads CASSLTGTKSNQPQHF. In DNA form, the CDR3 reads TGTGCCAGCAGTTTGACCGGGACAAAGAGCAATCAGCCCCAGCATTTT.

The CDR3 nucleotides are TGTGCCAGCAGCTTGAGGGGCAGGGCGGCAGATACGCAGTATTTT. Translated: CASSLRGRAADTQYF. The chain joins TRBV5-6 to TRBJ2-3, with a possible D match to TRBD1 (5 bases). With 1 base removed from V and 4 bases from J, the gap between germline ends came to 13 bases. The CDR3 sequence is 15 residues long. CDR1 is SGHDT and CDR2 is YYEEEE in the germline V gene.

The chain links TRBV10-3 to TRBJ2-3; D possibly corresponds to TRBD1 (7 bases). The germline gives CDR1 ENHRY, CDR2 SYGVKD. Trimming removed 0 bases from V and 0 bases from J, with 10 bases in between. The CDR3 covers 16 residues. CDR3 nucleotides: TGTGCCATCAGTGAGTCGACAGGGACTAGCACAGATACGCAGTATTTT. It specifies CAISESTGTSTDTQYF.

The chain carries TRBV4-1 and TRBJ1-4, with TRBD1 matching 7 bases. This CDR3 spans 15 amino acids. The ends lost 2 bases at V and 5 bases at J; junction bases unmatched: 5. The germline CDR1 and CDR2 sequences are MGHRA and YSYEKL. The CDR3 nucleotides are TGCGCCAGCAGCCAATCCGGGACAGTGAATGAAAAACTGTTTTTT. It codes for CASSQSGTVNEKLFF.

This rearrangement joins TRBV6-5 to TRBJ1-2; 9 bases fit TRBD1. CDR3 length: 16 amino acids. CDR1 and CDR2 from the germline V gene are MNHEY and SVGAGI. V dropped 2 bases and J dropped 2; count of bases not matched to a gene: 6. CDR3 residues: CASSYGSGQGNYGYTF. In nucleotides, the CDR3 is TGTGCCAGCAGTTACGGCTCCGGACAGGGGAACTATGGCTACACCTTC.

This chain joins TRBV10-1 and TRBJ1-1; 8 positions match TRBD1. The germline CDR1 and CDR2 sequences are WNHNN and SYGVQD (reference sequence). This CDR3 has 17 amino acids. V gave up 4 bases and J gave up 1 base; unmatched junction bases: 11. CDR3 residues: CASSGARQGPGNTEAFF. The CDR3 DNA is TGCGCCAGCAGTGGAGCGAGACAGGGGCCAGGGAACACTGAAGCTTTCTTT.

The chain joins TRBV10-3 to TRBJ2-1; 12 bases match TRBD2. Per the germline V gene, CDR1 is ENHRY and CDR2 is SYGVKD. This CDR3 contains 15 residues. With V trimmed by 0 bases and J by 8 bases, 2 bases remained unmatched. The CDR3: CAISESTSGSHEQFF. DNA for the CDR3: TGTGCCATCAGTGAGTCGACTAGCGGGAGCCATGAGCAGTTCTTC.

The V call is TRBV11-2, the J call TRBJ2-1; 7 nucleotides agree with TRBD1. The CDR3 runs 13 residues. Germline-derived CDR1 and CDR2 are SGHAT and FQNNGV. With V trimmed by 5 bases and J by 7 bases, 5 bases remained unmatched. The DNA for the CDR3 is TGTGCCAGCAGCACAAGACAGGGAAATGAGCAGTTCTTC. It codes for CASSTRQGNEQFF.

This chain uses TRBV9 with TRBJ2-7, with 10 positions matching TRBD2. J was trimmed by 2 bases and V by 0 bases; bases with no gene match: 8. The CDR3 totals 17 residues. Germline V gene data show CDR1 as SGDLS and CDR2 as YYNGEE. This CDR3 reads CASSVGASGRSAYEQYF. The CDR3 nucleotides are TGTGCCAGCAGCGTAGGGGCTAGCGGGAGATCGGCCTACGAGCAGTACTTC.